The text below deals with one TCR beta chain. Its recognized antigen is unknown. Base qualities are not at hand, and no much larger clone is one base apart. The CDR3, from cysteine to phenylalanine, totals 15 residues. Just the 45-base CDR3 DNA is kept, in frame starting at base 1. Reading the germline V gene gives CDR1 LGHNT and CDR2 FRNRAP. The junction shows trimming of 5 bases on V and 2 bases on J, plus 14 bases between the germline ends. TCRbeta CDR3 regions were amplified from genomic DNA using the immunoSEQ Assay, a bias-controlled multiplex PCR. The paper's processing steps were these. Within the assay, amplification of reference gene primers was used to estimate how many nucleated cells each sample contained. To quantify the absolute abundance of each unique TCRbeta CDR3 rearrangement, sequence reads were collapsed and filtered. For each sample, productive Simpson clonality was calculated by taking the square root of Simpson's diversity index across productive rearrangements. Entries here come from immuneACCESS through TCRdb and include only in-frame sequences with V and J called. Some clones fail to appear in such tables; in the studies checked, an unresolved V gene covers under half of the shortfall, and the cause of the remainder is unknown. V and J calls and clone size are as listed in that table; D and trimming were resolved from the DNA. The sample includes some 400,000 clones, with around 91% observed a single time. The top ten hold 6% to 7.5% of the sample.

The collaborating institutions used their own protocols to collect whole blood in K2EDTA tubes. For TCRbeta analysis, collaborators shipped samples as frozen whole blood, isolated PBMCs, or DNA extracted from either of those sample types. The data were taken from a study of blood T cell repertoires in COVID-19 (TCRdb year 2020). Looking at the study overall: Collaborator samples came from the United States, Italy and Spain and covered acute and convalescent phases of COVID-19. The prospective study material was composed of cDNA or gDNA derived from T cells, B-cell-depleted T cells, or PBMCs. The dataset comprised deeply sampled blood TCRbeta repertoires from subjects exposed to, actively infected with, or recovered from COVID-19. The repertoires were made available in a free public database intended to serve as a resource for research on the immune response to SARS-CoV-2. The samples were drawn from two sources: the first 160 participants of the ongoing ImmuneRACE study, and fewer than 1,500 subjects contributed by 6 global collaborators. Nearly every sample came with metadata listing a de-identified subject ID, COVID-19 status, age in years and sex. Where available, HLA class I and class II types were taken from metadata supplied by the sample provider and were not determined by assay-based typing.

Findings and caveats that apply to the study as a whole: Clinical and demographic metadata were provided uncurated, with the amount varying by source and participant.

This chain joins TRBV12-5 to TRBJ2-3; the D gene is possibly TRBD1, with 6 bases matching. This clonotype was obtained from a man between 18 and 29 years old with active or convalescent COVID-19. Source material: peripheral blood. Read as DNA, the sequence is TGTGCTAGTGGTCCCACAGGGAACTTCACAGATACGCAGTATTTT. Translated, it gives CASGPTGNFTDTQYF.